Sequencing of this T cell receptor beta chain was carried out in a study of identical twins. A single record per CDR3 protein comes from TCRdb applying MiXCR to the 5' RACE reads. The table records about 200,000 distinct CDR3 sequences, around a sixth of them present only once. This clonotype was observed a few times. Its antigen is unidentified. The V gene end was trimmed by 2 bases and the J gene end by 4 bases; junction bases not matched to a gene: 1. The CDR3 has 14 amino acids. CDR1 SEHNR and CDR2 FQNEAQ come from the germline V gene (reference sequence). In every case, the donor was a healthy Caucasian. General study points: In cord blood, abundant beta clonotypes had fewer insertions; memory showed no trend. Its conclusions, products of cross-sectional statistical analysis, did not come from following the same donors.

Another study also made use of these data, one on T cells expressing NK-cell markers.

The sequencing sample was made of CD8+ T cells sorted from blood. The V gene is TRBV7-9, the J gene TRBJ2-2; TRBD2 matches at 7 bases. This clonotype originated in a woman in her late teens or twenties in good health. CDR3 in DNA: TGTGCCAGCAGCTTAAAGCGGGGCACCGGGGAGCTGTTTTTT. This encodes CASSLKRGTGELFF.